This passage covers 20 T cell receptor beta chains from one sample sequenced in a study of blood T cell repertoires in COVID-19. The table came from immunoSEQ multiplex PCR; TCRdb's copy has only in-frame clones and leaves some out. The sample lists 200,000 to 250,000 clones, around 85% seen once, with approximately 9.6% in the top ten. The sample consisted of PBMCs or T cells enriched from blood (not recorded which). Receptor source: a woman aged 50 to 65 with acute COVID-19.

The chain combines TRBV30 with TRBJ2-7; 8 bases map to TRBD1. There are 14 residues in the CDR3. The germline gives CDR1 GTSNPN, CDR2 SVGIG (reference sequence). J was trimmed by 0 bases and V by 4 bases; bases with no gene match: 5. CDR3 region: CAWIGTGRSYEQYF. The CDR3 nucleotides read TGTGCCTGGATCGGGACAGGCCGCTCCTACGAGCAGTACTTC.

This sequence joins TRBV11-3 and TRBJ1-6; 10 nucleotides line up with TRBD1. The V segment lost 0 bases and the J segment 9 bases; nucleotides outside the gene matches: 2. CDR1 SGHNT and CDR2 YENEEA come from the germline V gene. The CDR3 has 15 residues. CDR3 DNA sequence: TGTGCCAGCAGCTTAGAAGGGACAGGGGCTTCACCCCTCCACTTT. Translating it yields CASSLEGTGASPLHF.

This chain joins TRBV10-3 and TRBJ1-4, with a tentative D call TRBD1 (5 bases). V lost 2 bases and J 11 bases, leaving 15 bases between the germline ends. The length of the CDR3 is 14 residues. Germline CDR1 is ENHRY and CDR2 is SYGVKD. The CDR3 protein is CAISEGTPAGKLFF. The CDR3 bases are TGTGCCATCAGTGAGGGGACCCCCGCGGGGAAACTGTTTTTT.

This chain connects TRBV4-1 to TRBJ1-2; a weak D match, TRBD1 (6 bases). The CDR3 extends over 15 amino acids. V shed 0 bases and J shed 4 bases, with 12 bases lying between them. Germline CDR1 MGHRA, CDR2 YSYEKL. This CDR3 reads CASSQEFIGGYGYTF. The CDR3 DNA reads as TGCGCCAGCAGCCAAGAATTCATAGGGGGCTATGGCTACACCTTC.

The chain is built from TRBV14 and TRBJ1-3; TRBD1 matches at 8 bases. The CDR3 sequence is 15 residues long. The J segment lost 4 bases and the V segment lost 2 bases, leaving 4 bases of the junction unmatched. Looked up from germline, CDR1 is SGHDN and CDR2 is FVKESK. The CDR3 region is CASSQQGARGNTIYF. In nucleotides, the CDR3 is TGTGCCAGCAGCCAACAGGGGGCTAGGGGAAACACCATATATTTT. Drawing the rest from reference TRBV14 and TRBJ1-3, the complete variable domain is EAGVTQFPSHSVIEKGQTVTLRCDPISGHDNLYWYRRVMGKEIKFLLHFVKESKQDESGMPNNRFLAERTGGTYSTLKVQPAELEDSGVYFCASSQQGARGNTIYFGEGSWLTVV.

The genes are TRBV2 and TRBJ1-1, with 8 bases aligning to TRBD1. CDR3 size: 15 residues. Germline-derived CDR1 and CDR2 are SNHLY and FYNNEI. J was trimmed by 4 bases and V by 5 bases; bases with no gene match: 9. The CDR3 reads CASSPDREGSTEAFF. The CDR3 DNA follows: TGTGCCAGCAGTCCGGACAGGGAGGGTAGCACTGAAGCTTTCTTT.

The V and J genes are TRBV6-2 or TRBV6-3 and TRBJ1-1; D is perhaps TRBD1 (5 bases). This CDR3 region has 16 residues. V was pared by 5 bases and J by 5 bases, with 21 bases between. The germline V gene encodes CDR1 MNHEY and CDR2 SVGEGT. CDR3 nucleotide sequence: TGTGCCAGCAGTGGCTACGAGGGGAGGGGAAATACTGAAGCTTTCTTT. Amino acid sequence: CASSGYEGRGNTEAFF.

V usage is TRBV10-3 and J usage is TRBJ1-6; 9 positions agree with TRBD1. With V trimmed by 5 bases and J by 7 bases, 9 bases remained unmatched. The V gene's germline CDR1 is ENHRY and CDR2 SYGVKD. CDR3 length equals 16 residues. The CDR3 region has the DNA TGTGCCATCAGTCAATCCTCGGGACAGGGAAATTCACCCCTCCACTTT. Amino acids: CAISQSSGQGNSPLHF.

The CDR3 sequence is CASSPKGDSYQPQHF. The CDR3 DNA follows: TGTGCCAGCTCACCAAAAGGGGACTCATATCAGCCCCAGCATTTT. J is TRBJ1-5 and V is TRBV18; D might be TRBD1 (5 bases). V dropped 2 bases and J dropped 5 bases, with 13 bases sitting between them. CDR3 size: 15 residues. Germline V gene data show CDR1 as KGHSH and CDR2 as LQKENI.

The chain couples TRBV20-1 to TRBJ1-2, with TRBD1 matching over 7 bases. Trimming removed 3 bases from V and 4 bases from J; junction bases left unmatched: 8. Germline V gives CDR1 DFQATT, CDR2 SNEGSKA (reference sequence). The CDR3 consists of 14 residues. CDR3: CSASGAGQFYGYTF. DNA of the CDR3: TGCAGTGCTAGTGGGGCGGGACAGTTCTATGGCTACACCTTC.

This chain links TRBV12-5 with TRBJ1-1; unclear D gene. With 3 bases removed from V and 5 bases from J, the gap between germline ends came to 10 bases. The germline gives CDR1 LGHNT, CDR2 FRNRAP. This CDR3 spans 13 amino acids. The CDR3 region is CASGFGRETEAFF. In nucleotides, the CDR3 is TGTGCTAGTGGTTTCGGAAGGGAGACTGAAGCTTTCTTT.

V gene TRBV29-1 combines with J gene TRBJ1-2; a possible D gene is TRBD1 (5 bases). The germline CDR1 and CDR2 sequences are SQVTM and ANQGSEA. The CDR3 totals 12 residues. Trimming cost V 2 bases and J 6 bases, with 10 bases left between them. This chain's CDR3 is CSVEQGVDGYTF. CDR3 sequence (DNA): TGCAGCGTTGAACAGGGCGTAGATGGCTACACCTTC.

The chain is built from TRBV7-2 and TRBJ2-2; D is possibly TRBD1 (5 bases). The length of the CDR3 is 13 residues. The germline V and J ends were trimmed by 5 bases and 5 bases, with 9 bases remaining between them. CDR1 is SGHTA and CDR2 is FQGNSA in the germline V gene. The CDR3 sequence is CASSVQETGELFF. DNA of the CDR3: TGTGCCAGCAGCGTACAGGAGACCGGGGAGCTGTTTTTT.

The V gene is TRBV6-5, the J gene TRBJ2-1, with 7 bases lining up with TRBD2. The V and J ends lost 7 bases and 6 bases, in that order; junction bases with no gene match: 12. Germline V lookup: CDR1 MNHEY, CDR2 SVGAGI. CDR3 length: 15 amino acids. The CDR3 DNA follows: TGTGCCAGCATCCTCGGCGGGGGTGGGTCCAATGAGCAGTTCTTC. Its protein is CASILGGGGSNEQFF.

CDR3 DNA sequence: TGTGCCAGCAGTTTATCGAACAGAGAACCCTACACCTTC. It yields the protein CASSLSNREPYTF. This chain connects TRBV27 to TRBJ1-2; D gene ambiguous. V gave up 0 bases and J gave up 10 bases, with 12 bases separating them. CDR3 size: 13 residues. Germline V CDR1 and CDR2: MNHEY, SMNVEV (reference sequence).

V usage is TRBV2 and J usage is TRBJ2-7, with 9 nucleotides matching TRBD1. This CDR3 contains 13 residues. V shed 4 bases, J shed 6 bases, and the junction held 4 bases outside the gene matches. CDR1 is SNHLY and CDR2 is FYNNEI in the germline V gene. The CDR3 sequence: CASSGQGVGEQYF. The CDR3 nucleotides read TGTGCCAGCAGTGGACAGGGGGTGGGCGAGCAGTACTTC.

This chain connects TRBV6-6 to TRBJ2-1, with a weak D call TRBD1 (5 bases). Trimming left V 5 bases short and J 1 base short, with 18 bases between. From germline, CDR1 is MNHNY and CDR2 SVGAGI (reference sequence). The CDR3 length is 17 residues. This chain's CDR3 is CASSPLSGKGSYNEQFF. The CDR3 nucleotides are TGTGCCAGCAGTCCCCTCTCAGGGAAGGGGTCCTACAATGAGCAGTTCTTC.

V gene TRBV14 combines with J gene TRBJ2-1, with 11 bases aligning to TRBD2. Germline CDR1 reads SGHDN; CDR2 reads FVKESK. V dropped 2 bases and J dropped 3; count of bases not matched to a gene: 15. The CDR3 is 20 amino acids. This chain's CDR3 is CASSQTYSGSGGADYNEQFF. In nucleotides, the CDR3 is TGTGCCAGCAGCCAAACCTACTCGGGTAGCGGGGGGGCAGACTACAATGAGCAGTTCTTC.

The CDR3 nucleotides are TGTGCCAGCAGCGTAGAAAACCCCGGACAGGGCTGGACCACCTTC. It is translated as CASSVENPGQGWTTF. This chain joins TRBV9 and TRBJ1-2; 8 nucleotides agree with TRBD1. The J segment lost 13 bases and the V segment lost 0 bases, leaving 14 bases of the junction unmatched. The CDR3 runs to 15 residues. Germline CDR1 is SGDLS and CDR2 is YYNGEE.

The rearrangement joins TRBV30 to TRBJ1-1; tentatively, D is TRBD1 (6 bases). This CDR3 spans 13 amino acids. CDR1 and CDR2 (germline): GTSNPN, SVGIG (reference sequence). The V end was cut by 6 bases, the J end by 1 base, with 12 bases between. As DNA, the CDR3 is TGTGCCTGTCCAAAGACAGGGAACACTGAAGCTTTCTTT. Its protein is CACPKTGNTEAFF.